This T cell receptor beta chain was sequenced in a study of siplizumab effects on memory and regulatory T cells. The method was immunoSEQ multiplex PCR; TCRdb's version includes in-frame clones alone and lacks a portion of them. The sample includes nearly 85,000 clones, just under 95% seen only once; the top ten take around 18%. Whole-study results and caveats: Unstimulated naive T cells seemed to show more diversity than memory cells did, and they also seemed to be among the major contributors to the alloresponse.

The CDR3 length is 15 residues. Trimming took off 1 base at V and 0 bases at J, with 7 bases between the two ends. The germline CDR1 and CDR2 sequences are MNHNS and SASEGT. Notes on this clone: Its matching antigen is unknown.

Sequenced material: CD8+ T cells sorted from blood. This rearrangement joins TRBV6-1 to TRBJ1-3, with D unclear. This TCR was sampled from a human donor in good health. The CDR3 bases are TGTGCCAGCAGTGAAGTCGTGGGCTCTGGAAACACCATATATTTT. This translates into CASSEVVGSGNTIYF.